The text below deals with one T cell receptor (beta chain). Its specific antigen is unknown. No clone much larger than this one lies a single base away; base qualities are absent. This sample was included in a study of blood T cell repertoires in COVID-19 (dated by TCRdb to the early 2020s). General notes on the study: Samples covering the acute and convalescent phases of COVID-19 were provided by collaborators in the United States, Italy and Spain. The material from the prospective study consisted of cDNA or gDNA derived from T cells, B-cell-depleted T cells, or PBMCs. The dataset comprised deeply sampled blood TCRbeta repertoires from subjects exposed to, actively infected with, or recovered from COVID-19. The repertoires were made available in a free public database intended to serve as a resource for research on the immune response to SARS-CoV-2. The samples were drawn from the first 160 participants of the ongoing ImmuneRACE study and from roughly 1,300 subjects provided by 6 global collaborators. The sample metadata nearly always contained a de-identified subject ID, COVID-19 status, age in years and sex. HLA class I and class II types, where available, came from metadata supplied by the sample provider rather than from assay-based typing. The study at large found these results: Clinical and demographic metadata were provided uncurated, with the amount varying by source and participant.

The CDR3 spans 13 residues, from the cysteine through the phenylalanine. Of all the DNA, just the CDR3 is kept, 39 bases in frame from base 1. Reading the germline V gene (reference sequence) gives CDR1 LNHDA and CDR2 SQIVND. The V and J ends are trimmed by 9 bases and 8 bases, leaving 19 bases between them. The immunoSEQ Assay, a bias-controlled multiplex PCR, was used to amplify TCRbeta CDR3 regions from genomic DNA. Per the original workflow: The number of nucleated cells in each sample was estimated from the amplification of reference gene primers within the assay. To quantify the absolute abundance of each unique TCRbeta CDR3 rearrangement, sequence reads were collapsed and filtered. For each sample, productive Simpson clonality was calculated as the square root of Simpson's diversity index across productive rearrangements. TCRdb's version of the immuneACCESS table is confined to in-frame rearrangements and falls short of the full clone set. An unresolved V gene accounts for under half of the shortfall where checked; the remainder is of unknown origin. V, J and clone size are taken as reported in that table, and D and trimming were inferred from the DNA itself. This sample is represented by tens of thousands of clones; more than 90% of them were singletons. The leading ten clones occupy roughly two fifths of the sample.

Collaborating institutions collected whole blood in K2EDTA tubes following their own protocols. Collaborator samples were shipped for TCRbeta analysis as frozen whole blood, isolated PBMCs, or DNA extracted from either sample type. The receptor chain draws on TRBV19 and TRBJ1-2; the D gene cannot be named for sure. Sample: peripheral blood. The clonotype was recovered from a man aged 55 to 69 with active or convalescent COVID-19. The DNA is as follows: TGTGCCAGCCCCCCCTTCGAGCTGAGGGGCTACACCTTC. Its product reads: CASPPFELRGYTF.